Following are 11 T cell receptor beta chains from one sample sequenced in a study of blood T cell repertoires in COVID-19 (dated by TCRdb to about 2020). Library method: the immunoSEQ multiplex PCR assay. This is the immuneACCESS table as TCRdb keeps it, with only in-frame sequences that have V and J called. A part of the clones is gone; compared with another copy, unresolved V genes explain less than half, and the rest is unexplained. This sample lists about 73,000 clones; around 82% were detected once. Under 30% of the sample goes to the ten largest clones. The sample taken for sequencing was peripheral blood. The receptors were gathered from a human donor in a cohort sampled during active COVID-19.

This chain connects TRBV9 to TRBJ1-3, with a possible D match to TRBD1 (5 bases). In germline, CDR1 is SGDLS, CDR2 YYNGEE. The length of the CDR3 is 16 residues. V was trimmed by 3 bases and J by 4 bases, leaving 17 bases between them. The CDR3 protein is CASSGGGQGSGNTIYF. CDR3 DNA: TGTGCCAGCAGCGGGGGTGGTCAGGGATCCGGAAACACCATATATTTT.

The CDR3 reads CASSATGQGALGSGANVLTF. The CDR3 region has the DNA TGTGCCAGCAGCGCGACAGGACAGGGGGCGTTAGGCTCTGGGGCCAACGTCCTGACTTTC. V gene TRBV9 combines with J gene TRBJ2-6; the match to TRBD1 covers 11 bases. Germline assignment: CDR1 SGDLS and CDR2 YYNGEE. V lost 3 bases, J lost 0 bases, and 11 bases stayed unmatched. This CDR3 has 20 amino acids.

The CDR3 loop reads CASSHRDRVVYEQYF. The CDR3 DNA follows: TGTGCCAGCAGCCATCGGGACAGGGTCGTCTACGAGCAGTACTTC. The chain links TRBV16 to TRBJ2-7; TRBD1 matches 9 bases. The V and J ends lost 3 bases and 3 bases, in that order; junction bases with no gene match: 6. The CDR3 consists of 15 residues. The germline CDR1 and CDR2 sequences are KGHSY and FQNENV.

The chain carries TRBV3-1 (or the pseudogene TRBV3-2) and TRBJ2-6; TRBD1 aligns across 7 bases. Germline CDR1 is LGHDT and CDR2 is YNNKEL (reference sequence). The CDR3 contains 17 residues. V lost 0 bases to trimming and J lost 0 bases; unmatched junction nucleotides: 2. The CDR3 DNA follows: TGTGCCAGCAGCCAAGATACAGGGGTCTCTGGGGCCAACGTCCTGACTTTC. Amino acid sequence: CASSQDTGVSGANVLTF.

The chain combines TRBV9 with TRBJ2-7; tentatively, D is TRBD2 (6 bases). There are 14 residues in the CDR3. Germline CDR1 SGDLS, CDR2 YYNGEE. V gave up 1 base and J gave up 2 bases, with 10 bases separating them. CDR3 nucleotide sequence: TGTGCCAGCAGCGTAACGGGGGTGGCCTACGAGCAGTACTTC. Translation: CASSVTGVAYEQYF.

This chain connects TRBV4-1 to TRBJ2-2; D might be TRBD1 (6 bases). Germline V lookup: CDR1 MGHRA, CDR2 YSYEKL. The V and J ends lost 10 bases and 1 base respectively, with 28 bases between them. The CDR3 runs to 19 residues. The CDR3 loop reads CATSKGDTGFYGNTGELFF. The CDR3 nucleotides read TGCGCCACCTCTAAAGGGGACACAGGGTTCTATGGGAACACCGGGGAGCTGTTTTTT.

V and J are TRBV28 and TRBJ1-5; D is uncertain. The CDR3 consists of 15 residues. V lost 5 bases and J 4 bases, leaving 15 bases between the germline ends. Germline V CDR1 and CDR2: MDHEN, SYDVKM. The CDR3, as DNA: TGTGCCAGCAGTCTCTCGAGCGGTGGTAATCAGCCCCAGCATTTT. This translates into CASSLSSGGNQPQHF.

This chain connects TRBV20-1 to TRBJ2-3; D unresolved. The CDR3 has 13 amino acids. Germline V gene sequence: CDR1 DFQATT, CDR2 SNEGSKA (reference sequence). V was clipped by 3 bases and J by 0 bases, with 7 bases between them. The CDR3 DNA follows: TGCAGTGCTAGTCCCTCTAGCACAGATACGCAGTATTTT. Protein sequence: CSASPSSTDTQYF.

This clone was counted once. The V call is TRBV12-5, the J call TRBJ2-3, with D possibly TRBD2 on 5 matching bases. The V end lost 3 bases, the J end lost 0 bases, and 10 bases lay between the germline ends. This CDR3 spans 15 amino acids. Per the germline V gene, CDR1 is LGHNT and CDR2 is FRNRAP. DNA for the CDR3: TGTGCTAGTGGTTTACTGAGGGCGAGCACAGATACGCAGTATTTT. Translating gives CASGLLRASTDTQYF.

The chain is built from TRBV18 and TRBJ2-7, with 7 bases lining up with TRBD1. Germline loops: CDR1 KGHSH, CDR2 LQKENI. The CDR3 spans 12 residues. Trimming cost V 4 bases and J 5 bases; bases outside gene matches: 2. Here the CDR3 DNA reads TGTGCCAGCTCACAGGGACAGCACGAGCAGTACTTC. Its translation: CASSQGQHEQYF.

The J gene is TRBJ2-4, the V gene TRBV25-1, with a possible D match to TRBD2 (5 bases). The ends were cut back, 2 bases at V and 2 bases at J, with 10 bases in the middle. Per germline, CDR1 MGHDK and CDR2 SYGVNS. This CDR3 is built from 15 residues. The chain's CDR3 is CASSEPAGTKNIQYF. In DNA form, the CDR3 reads TGTGCCAGCAGTGAACCCGCGGGTACCAAAAACATTCAGTACTTC. Drawing the rest from reference TRBV25-1 and TRBJ2-4, the complete variable domain is EADIYQTPRYLVIGTGKKITLECSQTMGHDKMYWYQQDPGMELHLIHYSYGVNSTEKGDLSSESTVSRIRTEHFPLTLESARPSHTSQYLCASSEPAGTKNIQYFGAGTRLSVL.